The rows below give T cell receptor beta chains drawn from one sample of a study. TCRdb re-called the RT-PCR reads with MiXCR, one entry per CDR3 protein. Seen here are 650,000 to 800,000 distinct CDR3 sequences, 13% to 15% observed once, and the top ten hold just over 3.5%. Sequenced input: memory CD4+ T cells from blood. The source of these receptors is a female donor in good health, serving as a healthy control. Each CDR3 is given with its conserved first and last residue. Each record gives: CDR3 protein, CDR3 DNA, J gene, clone size, D gene, V gene. A D gene is named only where the DNA matches it firmly. Size tells how often a clone was seen (once, few, many) or the class of an expanded clone, and some rows leave it out.

cdr3_aa: CASSLPPLDGYTF; cdr3_nt: TGTGCCAGCAGCTTACCCCCCCTGGACGGCTACACCTTC; j_call: TRBJ1-2; clone_size: NA; d_call: NA; v_call: TRBV7-2
cdr3_aa: CASRRSRTTNEKLFF; cdr3_nt: TGTGCCAGCAGACGAAGTCGAACAACTAATGAAAAACTGTTTTTT; j_call: TRBJ1-4; clone_size: few; d_call: NA; v_call: TRBV7-2
cdr3_aa: CASSQEMGQGWDEQYF; cdr3_nt: TGTGCCAGCAGCCAAGAAATGGGCCAGGGGTGGGACGAGCAGTACTTC; j_call: TRBJ2-7; clone_size: few; d_call: NA; v_call: TRBV3-1
cdr3_aa: CASSFPPGGQDTQYF; cdr3_nt: TGCGCCAGCAGCTTTCCCCCGGGGGGGCAAGATACGCAGTATTTT; j_call: TRBJ2-3; clone_size: NA; d_call: TRBD2; v_call: TRBV5-1
cdr3_aa: CASSVQSFDTEAFF; cdr3_nt: TGTGCCAGCAGCGTTCAATCCTTTGACACTGAAGCTTTCTTT; j_call: TRBJ1-1; clone_size: NA; d_call: NA; v_call: TRBV9
cdr3_aa: CASRPTSGSPSEQFF; cdr3_nt: TGCGCCAGCAGACCAACTAGCGGGAGTCCTAGTGAGCAGTTCTTC; j_call: TRBJ2-1; clone_size: few; d_call: TRBD2; v_call: TRBV5-1
cdr3_aa: CASSGLLGDTDTQYF; cdr3_nt: TGTGCCAGCAGTGGCCTCTTAGGGGACACAGATACGCAGTATTTT; j_call: TRBJ2-3; clone_size: NA; d_call: NA; v_call: TRBV2
cdr3_aa: CSASASSSYNEQFF; cdr3_nt: TGCAGTGCTAGCGCTAGTTCCTCCTACAATGAGCAGTTCTTC; j_call: TRBJ2-1; clone_size: NA; d_call: NA; v_call: TRBV20-1
cdr3_aa: CASSYDGRAYGYTF; cdr3_nt: TGTGCCAGCAGCTATGATGGCAGGGCCTATGGCTACACCTTC; j_call: TRBJ1-2; clone_size: few; d_call: NA; v_call: TRBV12-3/TRBV12-4
cdr3_aa: CASSISPQGNYGYTF; cdr3_nt: TGTGCCAGTAGTATTTCACCACAGGGGAACTATGGCTACACCTTC; j_call: TRBJ1-2; clone_size: NA; d_call: TRBD1; v_call: TRBV19
cdr3_aa: CASSEGLAGGTGELFF; cdr3_nt: TGTGCCAGCAGTGAGGGACTAGCGGGAGGGACCGGGGAGCTGTTTTTT; j_call: TRBJ2-2; clone_size: NA; d_call: TRBD2; v_call: TRBV25-1
cdr3_aa: CSASRRSGDGTDTQYF; cdr3_nt: TGCAGTGCTTCCCGGCGTTCGGGAGATGGCACAGATACGCAGTATTTT; j_call: TRBJ2-3; clone_size: NA; d_call: NA; v_call: TRBV20-1
cdr3_aa: CASSRYGRTDTQYF; cdr3_nt: TGTGCCAGCAGTAGGTACGGTCGCACAGATACGCAGTATTTT; j_call: TRBJ2-3; clone_size: NA; d_call: NA; v_call: TRBV6-2/TRBV6-3
cdr3_aa: CASSNAGRQYF; cdr3_nt: TGTGCCAGCAGCAACGCTGGACGGCAGTACTTC; j_call: TRBJ2-7; clone_size: many; d_call: NA; v_call: TRBV6-5
cdr3_aa: CASSFEVSNEQFF; cdr3_nt: TGTGCCAGCAGTTTCGAGGTTAGCAATGAGCAGTTCTTC; j_call: TRBJ2-1; clone_size: few; d_call: NA; v_call: TRBV28
cdr3_aa: CASSWVRQGAYEQYF; cdr3_nt: TGCGCCAGCAGCTGGGTCCGACAGGGGGCTTACGAGCAGTACTTC; j_call: TRBJ2-7; clone_size: many; d_call: TRBD1; v_call: TRBV5-1
cdr3_aa: CASSLVLLIKETQYF; cdr3_nt: TGTGCCAGCAGCTTAGTACTCCTGATTAAAGAGACCCAGTACTTC; j_call: TRBJ2-5; clone_size: NA; d_call: NA; v_call: TRBV7-2
cdr3_aa: CASSLDRNIQYF; cdr3_nt: TGTGCCAGCAGCCTCGACAGAAACATTCAGTACTTC; j_call: TRBJ2-4; clone_size: many; d_call: NA; v_call: TRBV11-1
cdr3_aa: CASSQKEGGAQHF; cdr3_nt: TGCGCCAGCAGCCAGAAAGAGGGGGGGGCCCAGCATTTT; j_call: TRBJ1-5; clone_size: few; d_call: NA; v_call: TRBV4-3
cdr3_aa: CASSTLGTYSYEQYF; cdr3_nt: TGTGCCAGCAGCACCCTAGGGACCTACTCCTACGAGCAGTACTTC; j_call: TRBJ2-7; clone_size: few; d_call: NA; v_call: TRBV5-5
cdr3_aa: CSARKGQEGVNYGYTF; cdr3_nt: TGCAGTGCTAGAAAGGGACAAGAGGGGGTTAACTATGGCTACACCTTC; j_call: TRBJ1-2; clone_size: few; d_call: NA; v_call: TRBV20-1
cdr3_aa: CASSPARRDRRLHF; cdr3_nt: TGTGCCAGCAGCCCGGCGAGGAGGGACAGGCGCCTCCACTTT; j_call: TRBJ1-6; clone_size: few; d_call: TRBD1; v_call: TRBV6-5
cdr3_aa: CASGLTTGIYEQYF; cdr3_nt: TGCGCCAGCGGTCTTACGACCGGGATCTACGAGCAGTACTTC; j_call: TRBJ2-7; clone_size: few; d_call: NA; v_call: TRBV5-1
cdr3_aa: CASSLQTNYGYTF; cdr3_nt: TGTGCCAGCAGTTTACAGACTAACTATGGCTACACCTTC; j_call: TRBJ1-2; clone_size: many; d_call: NA; v_call: TRBV12-3/TRBV12-4
cdr3_aa: CAASPATDYGYTF; cdr3_nt: TGTGCCGCCTCCCCCGCGACAGACTATGGCTACACCTTC; j_call: TRBJ1-2; clone_size: NA; d_call: NA; v_call: TRBV28
cdr3_aa: CASSLYGQGMTGYTF; cdr3_nt: TGTGCCAGCAGCTTATACGGACAGGGGATGACTGGCTACACCTTC; j_call: TRBJ1-2; clone_size: few; d_call: TRBD1; v_call: TRBV7-2
cdr3_aa: CASRIGTGILNIQYF; cdr3_nt: TGTGCCAGCAGAATAGGGACAGGGATTTTGAACATTCAGTACTTC; j_call: TRBJ2-4; clone_size: few; d_call: TRBD1; v_call: TRBV12-3/TRBV12-4
cdr3_aa: CATASLYEQFF; cdr3_nt: TGTGCCACAGCATCTTTGTATGAGCAGTTCTTC; j_call: TRBJ2-1; clone_size: NA; d_call: NA; v_call: TRBV30
cdr3_aa: CATSGTSGGAPGELFF; cdr3_nt: TGTGCCACCAGTGGGACTAGCGGGGGGGCCCCCGGGGAGCTGTTTTTT; j_call: TRBJ2-2; clone_size: NA; d_call: TRBD2; v_call: TRBV10-3
cdr3_aa: CASSRPPRELFF; cdr3_nt: TGTGCCAGCAGCCGCCCTCCCAGGGAGCTGTTTTTT; j_call: TRBJ2-2; clone_size: many; d_call: NA; v_call: TRBV7-2
cdr3_aa: CASSPLQGNQPQHF; cdr3_nt: TGTGCCAGCTCACCACTGCAGGGTAACCAGCCCCAGCATTTT; j_call: TRBJ1-5; clone_size: NA; d_call: NA; v_call: TRBV18
cdr3_aa: CASSFNTESEQYF; cdr3_nt: TGTGCCAGCAGTTTTAATACAGAGTCGGAGCAGTACTTC; j_call: TRBJ2-7; clone_size: many; d_call: NA; v_call: TRBV27
cdr3_aa: CASSLGVSADTQYF; cdr3_nt: TGTGCTAGCAGCTTAGGAGTGAGCGCAGATACGCAGTATTTT; j_call: TRBJ2-3; clone_size: many; d_call: NA; v_call: TRBV7-7
cdr3_aa: CASSQPLDEQYF; cdr3_nt: TGTGCCAGCAGCCAGCCCTTGGACGAGCAGTACTTC; j_call: TRBJ2-7; clone_size: many; d_call: NA; v_call: TRBV12-3/TRBV12-4
cdr3_aa: CASSLSLASSNEQFF; cdr3_nt: TGTGCCAGCAGCTTATCTCTAGCTTCTTCCAATGAGCAGTTCTTC; j_call: TRBJ2-1; clone_size: few; d_call: NA; v_call: TRBV7-2
cdr3_aa: CASSRLNEQETQYF; cdr3_nt: TGTGCCAGCAGCCGACTCAACGAACAAGAGACCCAGTACTTC; j_call: TRBJ2-5; clone_size: few; d_call: NA; v_call: TRBV7-2
cdr3_aa: CASSPDRESDTQYF; cdr3_nt: TGTGCCAGCTCACCGGACAGGGAGTCAGATACGCAGTATTTT; j_call: TRBJ2-3; clone_size: NA; d_call: TRBD1; v_call: TRBV18
cdr3_aa: CASSSYTSGSSYEQYF; cdr3_nt: TGTGCCAGCAGCAGCTACACTAGCGGGAGTTCCTACGAGCAGTACTTC; j_call: TRBJ2-7; clone_size: NA; d_call: TRBD2; v_call: TRBV5-4
cdr3_aa: CAWTGGNEQFF; cdr3_nt: TGTGCCTGGACAGGCGGCAATGAGCAGTTCTTC; j_call: TRBJ2-1; clone_size: few; d_call: NA; v_call: TRBV30
cdr3_aa: CASSQDGQMVAEAFF; cdr3_nt: TGTGCCAGCAGCCAAGATGGCCAGATGGTCGCTGAAGCTTTCTTT; j_call: TRBJ1-1; clone_size: NA; d_call: NA; v_call: TRBV4-2
cdr3_aa: CSAAPLDRGEQYF; cdr3_nt: TGCAGTGCCGCCCCCTTAGACAGGGGAGAGCAGTATTTT; j_call: TRBJ2-3; clone_size: few; d_call: TRBD1; v_call: TRBV20-1
cdr3_aa: CSARVRTGEIYRDGYTF; cdr3_nt: TGCAGTGCTAGGGTGCGGACAGGGGAAATCTATCGGGATGGCTACACCTTC; j_call: TRBJ1-2; clone_size: NA; d_call: TRBD1; v_call: TRBV20-1
cdr3_aa: CASSFRDVGDTQYF; cdr3_nt: TGTGCCAGCAGCTTTCGGGACGTGGGGGATACGCAGTATTTT; j_call: TRBJ2-3; clone_size: NA; d_call: NA; v_call: TRBV7-3
cdr3_aa: CASSPSTNQETQYF; cdr3_nt: TGTGCCAGCAGCCCCTCGACAAATCAAGAGACCCAGTACTTC; j_call: TRBJ2-5; clone_size: NA; d_call: NA; v_call: TRBV11-2
cdr3_aa: CASSLGDQGSQPQHF; cdr3_nt: TGTGCCAGCAGCTTAGGAGATCAGGGGAGTCAGCCCCAGCATTTT; j_call: TRBJ1-5; clone_size: NA; d_call: NA; v_call: TRBV7-2
cdr3_aa: CASSPARTGELFF; cdr3_nt: TGTGCTAGCAGCCCCGCACGGACCGGGGAGCTGTTTTTT; j_call: TRBJ2-2; clone_size: few; d_call: NA; v_call: TRBV7-7
cdr3_aa: CASSLGQGTFYNEQFF; cdr3_nt: TGTGCCAGCAGCTTAGGGCAGGGGACCTTCTACAATGAGCAGTTCTTC; j_call: TRBJ2-1; clone_size: few; d_call: NA; v_call: TRBV7-2
cdr3_aa: CATQFTADGTQYF; cdr3_nt: TGTGCCACCCAATTTACGGCGGACGGGACCCAGTACTTC; j_call: TRBJ2-5; clone_size: few; d_call: NA; v_call: TRBV7-9
cdr3_aa: CASSASVGGPTQYF; cdr3_nt: TGTGCCAGCAGTGCTTCAGTCGGGGGGCCCACTCAGTATTTT; j_call: TRBJ2-3; clone_size: few; d_call: NA; v_call: TRBV6-1
cdr3_aa: CASFRTSGYTDTQYF; cdr3_nt: TGTGCCAGCTTTCGGACTAGCGGATACACAGATACGCAGTATTTT; j_call: TRBJ2-3; clone_size: few; d_call: TRBD2; v_call: TRBV7-2
cdr3_aa: CASVGQNYEQYF; cdr3_nt: TGTGCCAGCGTGGGACAGAACTACGAGCAGTACTTC; j_call: TRBJ2-7; clone_size: many; d_call: TRBD1; v_call: TRBV6-5
cdr3_aa: CASNTGGGIQYF; cdr3_nt: TGTGCCAGCAATACAGGGGGTGGCATTCAGTACTTC; j_call: TRBJ2-4; clone_size: many; d_call: TRBD1; v_call: TRBV6-5
cdr3_aa: CSVGASGTDTQYF; cdr3_nt: TGCAGCGTTGGGGCTAGCGGCACAGATACGCAGTATTTT; j_call: TRBJ2-3; clone_size: many; d_call: NA; v_call: TRBV29-1
cdr3_aa: CSARSGVGTGELFF; cdr3_nt: TGCAGTGCTAGGTCCGGGGTGGGCACCGGGGAGCTGTTTTTT; j_call: TRBJ2-2; clone_size: many; d_call: NA; v_call: TRBV20-1
cdr3_aa: CASSLTGAVGELFF; cdr3_nt: TGTGCCAGCAGCTTAACAGGGGCGGTCGGGGAGCTGTTTTTT; j_call: TRBJ2-2; clone_size: NA; d_call: TRBD1; v_call: TRBV11-3
cdr3_aa: CAWGGNEKLFF; cdr3_nt: TGTGCCTGGGGGGGTAATGAAAAACTGTTTTTT; j_call: TRBJ1-4; clone_size: NA; d_call: NA; v_call: TRBV30
cdr3_aa: CASSSQGRTEAFF; cdr3_nt: TGTGCCAGCAGCTCACAGGGAAGGACTGAAGCTTTCTTT; j_call: TRBJ1-1; clone_size: many; d_call: NA; v_call: TRBV7-9
cdr3_aa: CASSQHLGSVDTQYF; cdr3_nt: TGTGCCAGCAGCCAGCACCTGGGGAGCGTGGATACGCAGTATTTT; j_call: TRBJ2-3; clone_size: NA; d_call: NA; v_call: TRBV5-8